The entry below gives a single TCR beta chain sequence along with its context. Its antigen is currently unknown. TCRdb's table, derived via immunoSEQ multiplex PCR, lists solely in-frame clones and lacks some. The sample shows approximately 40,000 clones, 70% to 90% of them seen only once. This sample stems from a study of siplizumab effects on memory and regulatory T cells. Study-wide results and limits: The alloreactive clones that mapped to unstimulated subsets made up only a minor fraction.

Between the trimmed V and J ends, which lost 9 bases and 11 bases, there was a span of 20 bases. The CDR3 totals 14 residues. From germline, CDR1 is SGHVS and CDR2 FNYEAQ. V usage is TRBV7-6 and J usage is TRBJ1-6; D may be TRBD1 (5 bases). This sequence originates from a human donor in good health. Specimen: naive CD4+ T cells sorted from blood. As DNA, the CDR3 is TGTGCCAGACATCAAGAGGACAATCGGGCACCCCTCCACTTT. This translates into CARHQEDNRAPLHF.